The present T cell receptor (beta chain) was sequenced within a study of blood T cell repertoires in COVID-19. About the study: Samples taken during acute and convalescent COVID-19 were collected in the United States, Italy and Spain. Sample material is recorded as cDNA or gDNA derived from T cells, B-cell-depleted T cells, or PBMCs.

V gave up 6 bases and J gave up 0 bases, with 11 bases separating them. The germline V gene encodes CDR1 LNHNV and CDR2 YYDKDF (reference sequence). This CDR3 has 15 amino acids. Original analysis: Amplification from reference gene primers served as the basis for estimated nucleated cell counts. This table comes from immunoSEQ multiplex PCR, and its TCRdb copy is limited to in-frame clones, with some not included. The V and J calls and clone size are taken from that table; D and trimming were inferred from the DNA. The data contain 40,000 to 60,000 clones, roughly 84% of them seen just once; the ten biggest clones take up about 7.6%.

The chain links TRBV15 to TRBJ1-4; D might be TRBD1 (5 bases). This TCR was recovered from a human donor in a cohort sampled during active COVID-19. Sequencing was done on a sample of peripheral blood. CDR3: CATRGTQATNEKLFF. As DNA, the CDR3 is TGTGCCACCAGGGGGACTCAAGCAACTAATGAAAAACTGTTTTTT.